This T cell receptor (beta chain) was obtained from a study of blood T cell repertoires in COVID-19. The sample holds a few counts of this clone. The length of the CDR3 is 19 residues. Repertoires were generated with immunoSEQ multiplex PCR, while TCRdb's copy carries only in-frame clones and drops some. The table records almost 55,000 clones, around four fifths of them present only once. Sequenced input: peripheral blood. This chain connects TRBV1 to TRBJ2-1; TRBD2, the table's D call, was not compared with the DNA. TRBV1 represents a pseudogene. The TCR sequence derives from a human donor in a cohort sampled during active COVID-19. The CDR3: CTSSQEKFWRGGRKGEQFF. The CDR3 bases are TGCACCAGCAGCCAAGAGAAGTTCTGGCGGGGGGGCCGTAAAGGCGAGCAGTTCTTC.